The 9 T cell receptor beta chains below all came from one sample that was sequenced in a study of regulatory and conventional T cells in RAG deficiency. Measured with immunoSEQ multiplex PCR; TCRdb has only the in-frame clones, and not every one. The sample holds 32,000 or so clones, roughly 90% seen once. These same data were also listed under a study on regulatory T cells. This second study notes: Amplification used 52 TRBV primers and 13 TRBJ primers.

Sequenced material: CD8+ T cells sorted from blood. The receptors shown here come from a human donor in good health.

The chain carries TRBV25-1 and TRBJ2-3; 8 nucleotides agree with TRBD2. The V and J ends lost 8 bases and 7 bases, in that order; junction bases with no gene match: 5. Germline V gives CDR1 MGHDK, CDR2 SYGVNS. CDR3 size: 12 residues. The CDR3: CASARLAHTQYF. For the CDR3, the DNA is TGTGCCAGCGCCAGACTAGCGCATACGCAGTATTTT.

This clone was seen just once. In DNA form, the CDR3 reads TGTGCCAGCAGCCCGGGACAGGATTCCTCCTACGAGCAGTACTTC. Translated, it gives CASSPGQDSSYEQYF. The V call is TRBV9, the J call TRBJ2-7; 8 nucleotides align to TRBD1. The CDR3 loop spans 15 amino acids. Germline trimming cut 4 bases from V and 0 bases from J; bases unmatched to any gene: 6. Germline V gene lookup returns CDR1 SGDLS and CDR2 YYNGEE.

The chain carries TRBV27 and TRBJ1-2; 9 bases line up with TRBD1. Germline-derived CDR1 and CDR2 are MNHEY and SMNVEV (reference sequence). This CDR3 is built from 14 residues. V dropped 4 bases and J dropped 4; count of bases not matched to a gene: 4. CDR3 bases: TGTGCCAGCAGTTCGGACAGGGGAAGCTATGGCTACACCTTC. Translated: CASSSDRGSYGYTF.

J is TRBJ1-1 and V is TRBV18; D gene ambiguous. The ends were cut back, 0 bases at V and 1 base at J, with 12 bases in the middle. The germline V gene has CDR1 KGHSH and CDR2 LQKENI. This CDR3 has 16 residues. The CDR3 nucleotides read TGTGCCAGCTCACCACCGGAGGGCCAAAGGAACACTGAAGCTTTCTTT. Encoded protein: CASSPPEGQRNTEAFF.

The chain joins TRBV27 to TRBJ2-1; 11 bases agree with TRBD2. V trimming: 6 bases; J trimming: 7 bases; junction bases outside the gene matches: 8. Germline CDR1 MNHEY, CDR2 SMNVEV (reference sequence). This CDR3 is built from 15 residues. CDR3 region: CASSQLAGAGNEQFF. CDR3 sequence (DNA): TGTGCCAGCAGCCAACTAGCGGGAGCGGGGAATGAGCAGTTCTTC.

J is TRBJ2-1 and V is TRBV5-4, with no clear D. Germline V gives CDR1 SGHNT, CDR2 YYREEE (reference sequence). The V end was cut by 4 bases, the J end by 5 bases, with 16 bases between. The CDR3 is 15 residues long. The CDR3: CASSQWTMIHNEQFF. The CDR3 DNA reads as TGTGCCAGCAGCCAGTGGACCATGATTCACAATGAGCAGTTCTTC. The variable domain in full, with the rest retrieved from reference TRBV5-4 and TRBJ2-1, is ETGVTQSPTHLIKTRGQQVTLRCSSQSGHNTVSWYQQALGQGPQFIFQYYREEENGRGNFPPRFSGLQFPNYSSELNVNALELDDSALYLCASSQWTMIHNEQFFGPGTRLTVL.

This rearrangement joins TRBV27 to TRBJ2-7; 11 positions match TRBD2. Germline V gives CDR1 MNHEY, CDR2 SMNVEV (reference sequence). Trimming cost V 4 bases and J 1 base; bases outside gene matches: 9. This CDR3 spans 17 amino acids. The CDR3 DNA sequence: TGTGCCAGCAGTTCACTAAGAGGGACTAGCGGTTCCTACGAGCAGTACTTC. It yields the protein CASSSLRGTSGSYEQYF.

This rearrangement joins TRBV4-1 to TRBJ2-7, with D perhaps assigned TRBD1 or TRBD2 (5 bases each). Germline V gives CDR1 MGHRA, CDR2 YSYEKL. The CDR3 contains 14 residues. Trimming took off 3 bases at V and 1 base at J, with 10 bases between the two ends. The CDR3 DNA is TGCGCCAGCAGCCATAGGGACGGATCCTACGAGCAGTACTTC. Its protein is CASSHRDGSYEQYF.

The rearrangement joins TRBV27 to TRBJ1-3, with 9 nucleotides matching TRBD1. V was pared by 5 bases and J by 3 bases, with 8 bases of the junction left unmatched. Germline V lookup: CDR1 MNHEY, CDR2 SMNVEV (reference sequence). This CDR3 has 16 residues. Here the CDR3 reads CASSPTTGGGGNTIYF. The CDR3 DNA follows: TGTGCCAGCAGTCCAACTACAGGGGGCGGTGGAAACACCATATATTTT.